This TCR beta chain appears in the sequencing data of a study of blood T cells in healthy people across ages. Turning to the study itself: Every two T cells gave about one barcoded beta molecule via template switching.

For the second PCR, which ran for about 7 to 11 cycles, a sample-barcoded 5' primer and a J-beta primer mix were used. Each cDNA molecule, via a template-switch adaptor with 12 random nucleotides, was tagged. TCRdb used MiXCR to reprocess the 5' RACE reads, holding one entry per CDR3 protein. This sample yields 850,000 to 1,000,000 distinct CDR3 sequences, of which under 50% are seen a single time; roughly 12% belongs to the top ten. Study-level findings and limits: A conclusive naive versus antigen-experienced comparison was prevented by the unsorted PBMCs.

Concerning this clonotype: Its antigen is undetermined.

V lost 2 bases, J lost 5 bases, and 13 bases lay in between. Germline CDR1 PRHDT, CDR2 FYEKMQ (reference sequence). The CDR3 is made up of 15 amino acids. Total RNA amounts of at least 5 micrograms were extracted per sample. The receptor's source is a man under 40 in good health. V usage is TRBV13 and J usage is TRBJ2-1; D is possibly TRBD1 (5 bases). The sample consisted of blood. The CDR3 here is CASSLPQAIDNEQFF. The DNA of the CDR3 is TGTGCCAGCAGCTTACCACAGGCAATCGACAATGAGCAGTTCTTC.